The 20 T cell receptor beta chains listed next were all sequenced from one sample in a study of cytomegalovirus exposure and HLA in healthy donors. PCR used 60 Vbeta primers and 13 Jbeta primers. Clones were read by immunoSEQ multiplex PCR, and TCRdb kept only the in-frame ones, dropping some. The sample carries about 78,000 clones, over 70% recorded once. The sequenced sample was PBMCs. The receptors shown here come from a woman in her fifties or sixties in good health and CMV-seropositive.

V usage is TRBV6-4 and J usage is TRBJ2-3; 9 bases are shared with TRBD2. The CDR3 is made up of 16 amino acids. V trimming: 0 bases; J trimming: 3 bases; junction bases outside the gene matches: 4. Germline V gene lookup returns CDR1 MRHNA and CDR2 SNTAGT. CDR3 in DNA: TGTGCCAGCAGTGACTCGACTAGCGGAGAGACAGATACGCAGTATTTT. Amino acids: CASSDSTSGETDTQYF.

This CDR3 reads CSAGTGWNTEAFF. CDR3 bases: TGCAGCGCCGGGACAGGGTGGAACACTGAAGCTTTCTTT. The V gene is TRBV29-1, the J gene TRBJ1-1, with TRBD1 identical over 9 bases. The V segment lost 7 bases and the J segment 1 base; nucleotides outside the gene matches: 4. Germline assignment: CDR1 SQVTM and CDR2 ANQGSEA. This CDR3 is 13 amino acids long.

The genes are TRBV30 and TRBJ2-7; no clear D. V was trimmed by 0 bases and J by 5 bases, leaving 8 bases between them. This CDR3 has 12 residues. Germline values: CDR1 GTSNPN, CDR2 SVGIG (reference sequence). In DNA, the CDR3 is TGTGCCTGGAGTGTGGGCCCAAACGAGCAGTACTTC. Translated, it gives CAWSVGPNEQYF.

V and J are TRBV19 and TRBJ1-5; D is possibly TRBD1 (6 bases). CDR1 LNHDA and CDR2 SQIVND come from the germline V gene (reference sequence). V was shortened by 9 bases and J by 0 bases, with 15 bases between the two germline ends. The CDR3 totals 15 residues. The CDR3 region is CASRFDRSSNQPQHF. DNA of the CDR3: TGTGCCAGCCGATTCGACAGGTCTAGCAATCAGCCCCAGCATTTT.

This clone turned up a few times. V and J are TRBV5-1 and TRBJ2-1; D remains unclear. Trimming took 3 bases from V and 9 from J, leaving 13 bases between them. This CDR3 has 13 residues. The germline V gene has CDR1 SGHRS and CDR2 YFSETQ. DNA of the CDR3: TGCGCCAGCAGCTATCTCGCTAGGAGTGAGCAGTTCTTC. Protein sequence: CASSYLARSEQFF.

V and J are TRBV6-1 and TRBJ1-4; no definite D call. The CDR3 is 13 residues long. Trimming pared 6 bases from V and 8 bases from J, leaving 13 bases between. CDR1 and CDR2 (germline): MNHNS, SASEGT. The CDR3 coding sequence is TGTGCCAGCAGATTCGGGGTAGGGGAAAAACTGTTTTTT. This encodes CASRFGVGEKLFF.

For this clone: Other nucleotide sequences in the sample specify the same CDR3. For the CDR3, the DNA is TGTGCCAGTCGGGTAGGAGGTGAGCAGTTCTTC. Translation: CASRVGGEQFF. This chain connects TRBV2 to TRBJ2-1; tentatively, D is TRBD2 (5 bases). The CDR3 contains 11 residues. V was cut by 9 bases and J by 9 bases, with 12 bases left in between. The germline CDR1 and CDR2 sequences are SNHLY and FYNNEI.

This sequence joins TRBV11-2 and TRBJ2-2; 7 positions agree with TRBD1. Trimming took 0 bases from V and 1 from J; bases not matched to a gene: 5. The CDR3 spans 17 residues. Germline-derived CDR1 and CDR2 are SGHAT and FQNNGV. The DNA for the CDR3 is TGTGCCAGCAGCTTAGACCACAGGGGCTGGAACACCGGGGAGCTGTTTTTT. This sequence encodes CASSLDHRGWNTGELFF.

The table lists this clone with a count of one. The V and J genes are TRBV6-5 and TRBJ1-3, with 8 positions matching TRBD1. The CDR3 sequence is 16 residues long. Germline CDR1 reads MNHEY; CDR2 reads SVGAGI. Germline trimming cut 0 bases from V and 4 bases from J; bases unmatched to any gene: 5. The CDR3 protein is CASSYSAGGPGNTIYF. The CDR3 region has the DNA TGTGCCAGCAGTTACTCGGCAGGGGGCCCAGGAAACACCATATATTTT.

The chain couples TRBV29-1 to TRBJ2-2, with a weak D call TRBD2 (6 bases). The germline V gene encodes CDR1 SQVTM and CDR2 ANQGSEA. The CDR3 has 14 residues. Trimming removed 7 bases from V and 5 bases from J, with 17 bases in between. In DNA form, the CDR3 reads TGCAGCGCCCGGGACTCGGGATTGACCGGGGAGCTGTTTTTT. Its protein is CSARDSGLTGELFF.

Only one count was recorded for this clone. V gene TRBV9 combines with J gene TRBJ2-1; 8 nucleotides match TRBD1. Germline V lookup: CDR1 SGDLS, CDR2 YYNGEE. The CDR3 consists of 16 residues. V lost 4 bases, J lost 1 base, and 7 bases stayed unmatched. The CDR3 loop reads CASSPHWDRSYNEQFF. CDR3 coding DNA: TGTGCCAGCAGCCCCCACTGGGACAGGTCCTACAATGAGCAGTTCTTC.

The chain links TRBV11-2 to TRBJ2-3; TRBD2 agrees at 14 bases. This CDR3 region has 18 residues. The V gene end was trimmed by 10 bases and the J gene end by 1 base; junction bases not matched to a gene: 13. Looked up from germline, CDR1 is SGHAT and CDR2 is FQNNGV. The chain's CDR3 is CAIDRGTSGSTRTDTQYF. CDR3 sequence (DNA): TGTGCCATTGATCGGGGGACTAGCGGGAGCACCCGCACAGATACGCAGTATTTT.

This chain connects TRBV5-5 to TRBJ2-7; a possible D gene is TRBD2 (5 bases). The V gene's germline CDR1 is SGHKS and CDR2 YYEKEE (reference sequence). V was cut by 1 base and J by 5 bases, with 13 bases left in between. This CDR3 comprises 14 residues. This CDR3 reads CASSLRQFGDEQYF. CDR3 nucleotide sequence: TGTGCCAGCAGCTTGAGGCAGTTCGGGGACGAGCAGTACTTC.

The rearrangement joins TRBV5-8 to TRBJ1-2; 7 nucleotides match TRBD1. Per germline, CDR1 SGHTS and CDR2 YDEGEE. The CDR3 is 13 residues long. V lost 3 bases and J lost 3; bases outside the gene matches: 2. The CDR3 loop reads CASSSGGYYGYTF. The CDR3 DNA is TGTGCCAGCAGCTCAGGGGGATACTATGGCTACACCTTC.

J is TRBJ2-2 and V is TRBV9, with 7 bases matching TRBD1. Looked up from germline, CDR1 is SGDLS and CDR2 is YYNGEE. The CDR3 covers 18 residues. V shed 3 bases and J 4 bases; nucleotides not matched to a gene: 15. CDR3 in DNA: TGTGCCAGCAGCGCGAGACCTGGGGGACAGTCCCTCACCGGGGAGCTGTTTTTT. This encodes CASSARPGGQSLTGELFF.

This sequence joins TRBV30 and TRBJ1-2, with 7 bases identical to TRBD1. The CDR3 has 13 amino acids. Losses at the gene ends were 7 bases for V and 4 bases for J; bases not matched to a gene: 9. Germline CDR1 and CDR2: GTSNPN and SVGIG (reference sequence). Here the CDR3 reads CAFRWTGSYGYTF. The CDR3 region has the DNA TGTGCCTTCCGATGGACAGGTAGCTATGGCTACACCTTC.

The chain recombines TRBV28 with TRBJ2-6, with D possibly TRBD1 on 6 matching bases. V was trimmed by 4 bases and J by 0 bases, leaving 16 bases between them. The CDR3 extends over 18 amino acids. The germline V gene has CDR1 MDHEN and CDR2 SYDVKM. CDR3 region: CASSSPGQIRSGANVLTF. CDR3 DNA: TGTGCCAGCAGTTCACCGGGACAAATACGCTCTGGGGCCAACGTCCTGACTTTC.

V is TRBV11-2 and J is TRBJ2-1; 10 positions agree with TRBD2. The CDR3 has 17 residues. Germline CDR1 is SGHAT and CDR2 is FQNNGV. J was trimmed by 8 bases and V by 5 bases; bases with no gene match: 15. CDR3: CASSGRTSGPAGDEQFF. CDR3 DNA: TGTGCCAGCAGCGGCAGGACTAGCGGTCCAGCCGGGGATGAGCAGTTCTTC.

This clone was seen only a few times. The CDR3 coding sequence is TGTGCCAGCAGTGAAGGACTAGCCTACGAGCAGTACGTC. Translation: CASSEGLAYEQYV. The chain employs TRBV6-5 and TRBJ2-7; TRBD2 agrees at 7 bases. CDR1 MNHEY and CDR2 SVGAGI come from the germline V gene. Trimming removed 5 bases from V and 2 bases from J; junction bases left unmatched: 3. This CDR3 has 13 amino acids.

This clone came up a few times. The rearrangement joins TRBV10-3 to TRBJ2-3; TRBD1 agrees at 11 bases. Germline V CDR1 and CDR2: ENHRY, SYGVKD. The CDR3 is made up of 14 amino acids. The trim removed 10 bases at V and 9 bases at J, leaving 12 bases unmatched. The CDR3 is CATSGDRGKLTQYF. CDR3 coding DNA: TGTGCCACCTCGGGGGACAGGGGGAAACTAACGCAGTATTTT.